The rows below give T cell receptor beta chains drawn from one sample of a study of blood T cell repertoires in COVID-19. Clones were read by immunoSEQ multiplex PCR, and TCRdb kept only the in-frame ones, dropping some. The table shows 200,000 to 250,000 clones, with 70% to 85% occurring only once. Sequencing input: PBMCs or T cells enriched from blood (not recorded which). The source is a woman in her fifties or sixties who had recovered from COVID-19. Each CDR3 is given with its conserved first and last residue. The order of the fields is clone size, V gene, J gene, D gene, CDR3 protein, CDR3 DNA. The D gene is left open where the match is weak. A clone size is listed for some rows: how often the clone was seen (once, few, many), or a class if it is expanded.

clone_size: .
v_call: TRBV6-1
j_call: TRBJ2-7
d_call: .
cdr3_aa: CASSEAETGPFSSYEQYF
cdr3_nt: TGTGCCAGCAGTGAAGCGGAGACAGGTCCCTTTTCTTCCTACGAGCAGTACTTC

clone_size: .
v_call: TRBV3-1/TRBV3-2
j_call: TRBJ2-1
d_call: TRBD2
cdr3_aa: CASSGGLALNEQFF
cdr3_nt: TGTGCCAGCAGCGGCGGACTAGCGCTGAATGAGCAGTTCTTC

clone_size: .
v_call: TRBV24-1
j_call: TRBJ1-2
d_call: .
cdr3_aa: CATSSGYGYTF
cdr3_nt: TGTGCCACCAGTTCGGGGTATGGCTACACCTTC

clone_size: .
v_call: TRBV6-2/TRBV6-3
j_call: TRBJ2-1
d_call: TRBD2
cdr3_aa: CASSTRQGTSGEQFF
cdr3_nt: TGTGCCAGCAGTACCAGGCAGGGGACTAGCGGTGAGCAGTTCTTC

clone_size: few
v_call: TRBV3-1/TRBV3-2
j_call: TRBJ1-5
d_call: TRBD1
cdr3_aa: CASSQTDRGNQHF
cdr3_nt: TGTGCCAGCAGCCAAACCGACAGGGGGAACCAGCATTTT

clone_size: .
v_call: TRBV7-8
j_call: TRBJ2-2
d_call: TRBD2
cdr3_aa: CASSRGTSGSGGELFF
cdr3_nt: TGTGCCAGCAGCCGAGGGACTAGCGGGAGTGGAGGGGAGCTGTTTTTT

clone_size: once
v_call: TRBV7-2
j_call: TRBJ1-3
d_call: .
cdr3_aa: CASSLAEGRGNTIYF
cdr3_nt: TGTGCCAGCAGCTTAGCGGAGGGTCGTGGAAACACCATATATTTT

clone_size: many
v_call: TRBV7-2
j_call: TRBJ2-3
d_call: .
cdr3_aa: CATIAGLSTDTQYF
cdr3_nt: TGTGCCACAATCGCGGGATTAAGCACAGATACGCAGTATTTT

clone_size: .
v_call: TRBV20-1
j_call: TRBJ1-2
d_call: TRBD1
cdr3_aa: CSASNGQGPEASRNGYTF
cdr3_nt: TGCAGTGCTAGTAATGGACAGGGGCCGGAAGCGTCAAGGAATGGCTACACCTTC

clone_size: .
v_call: TRBV2
j_call: TRBJ1-2
d_call: .
cdr3_aa: CASSERQVYGYTF
cdr3_nt: TGTGCCAGCAGTGAGCGACAGGTCTATGGCTACACCTTC

clone_size: once
v_call: TRBV14
j_call: TRBJ1-3
d_call: .
cdr3_aa: CASSLQKAGAWGNTIYF
cdr3_nt: TGTGCCAGCAGCCTACAAAAGGCTGGAGCATGGGGAAACACCATATATTTT

clone_size: .
v_call: TRBV6-5
j_call: TRBJ2-7
d_call: TRBD2
cdr3_aa: CASSRLAGTYEQYF
cdr3_nt: TGTGCCAGCAGTCGACTAGCGGGGACCTACGAGCAGTACTTC

clone_size: .
v_call: TRBV14
j_call: TRBJ2-5
d_call: TRBD2
cdr3_aa: CASSQVAGVGTQYF
cdr3_nt: TGTGCCAGCAGCCAAGTTGCGGGGGTTGGGACCCAGTACTTC

clone_size: .
v_call: TRBV19
j_call: TRBJ1-2
d_call: .
cdr3_aa: CASSISHNYGYTF
cdr3_nt: TGTGCCAGTAGTATATCCCATAACTATGGCTACACCTTC

clone_size: .
v_call: TRBV5-1
j_call: TRBJ2-1
d_call: TRBD2
cdr3_aa: CASSLPGRGESSYNEQFF
cdr3_nt: TGCGCCAGCAGCTTACCCGGTCGGGGGGAAAGCTCCTACAATGAGCAGTTCTTC

clone_size: .
v_call: TRBV5-1
j_call: TRBJ2-1
d_call: TRBD2
cdr3_aa: CASRPGGLLDEQFF
cdr3_nt: TGCGCCAGCAGACCGGGGGGGCTTCTCGATGAGCAGTTCTTC

clone_size: .
v_call: TRBV6-6
j_call: TRBJ1-2
d_call: TRBD1
cdr3_aa: CASNQQGNGYTF
cdr3_nt: TGTGCCAGCAATCAACAGGGGAATGGCTACACCTTC

clone_size: once
v_call: TRBV6-5
j_call: TRBJ1-1
d_call: TRBD1
cdr3_aa: CASSYDATGTEAFF
cdr3_nt: TGTGCCAGCAGTTACGATGCGACAGGGACTGAAGCTTTCTTT

clone_size: .
v_call: TRBV19
j_call: TRBJ1-4
d_call: TRBD1
cdr3_aa: CASSMTGGREKLFF
cdr3_nt: TGTGCCAGTAGTATGACAGGGGGCAGGGAAAAACTGTTTTTT

clone_size: .
v_call: TRBV27
j_call: TRBJ2-3
d_call: .
cdr3_aa: CASSQGTHTDTQYF
cdr3_nt: TGTGCCAGCAGTCAGGGAACCCACACAGATACGCAGTATTTT

clone_size: .
v_call: TRBV6-4
j_call: TRBJ2-6
d_call: TRBD1
cdr3_aa: CASSRDSRANVLTF
cdr3_nt: TGTGCCAGCAGCCGGGACAGTAGGGCCAACGTCCTGACTTTC

clone_size: .
v_call: TRBV19
j_call: TRBJ2-2
d_call: .
cdr3_aa: CASSIFIGELFF
cdr3_nt: TGTGCCAGTAGTATTTTTATCGGGGAGCTGTTTTTT

clone_size: .
v_call: TRBV18
j_call: TRBJ2-1
d_call: TRBD1
cdr3_aa: CASSLRGTGVSSYNEQFF
cdr3_nt: TGTGCCAGCTCTCTACGGGGGACAGGGGTCAGCTCCTACAATGAGCAGTTCTTC

clone_size: .
v_call: TRBV6-5
j_call: TRBJ1-1
d_call: TRBD1
cdr3_aa: CASTHPGQRSAFF
cdr3_nt: TGTGCCAGCACTCATCCGGGACAGCGATCAGCTTTCTTT

clone_size: .
v_call: TRBV6-5
j_call: TRBJ2-5
d_call: TRBD1
cdr3_aa: CASSRGQGETQYF
cdr3_nt: TGTGCCAGCAGTCGCGGACAGGGGGAGACCCAGTACTTC

clone_size: .
v_call: TRBV11-1
j_call: TRBJ2-2
d_call: .
cdr3_aa: CASSRLLRMPGELFF
cdr3_nt: TGTGCCAGCAGCCGCCTCTTGCGGATGCCCGGGGAGCTGTTTTTT

clone_size: .
v_call: TRBV4-1
j_call: TRBJ1-2
d_call: TRBD1
cdr3_aa: CASSQPRDRGLGRYGYTF
cdr3_nt: TGCGCCAGCAGCCAACCCCGGGACAGGGGTCTTGGACGATACGGCTACACCTTC

clone_size: .
v_call: TRBV10-1
j_call: TRBJ2-2
d_call: .
cdr3_aa: CASSPGRGVTGELFF
cdr3_nt: TGCGCCAGCAGTCCGGGTCGAGGAGTCACCGGGGAGCTGTTTTTT

clone_size: .
v_call: TRBV6-2/TRBV6-3
j_call: TRBJ1-2
d_call: TRBD1
cdr3_aa: CASSYKLMTGQSNYGYTF
cdr3_nt: TGTGCCAGCAGTTACAAACTAATGACGGGACAGTCCAACTATGGCTACACCTTC

clone_size: few
v_call: TRBV10-1
j_call: TRBJ1-1
d_call: TRBD1
cdr3_aa: CASSTNRGINTEAFF
cdr3_nt: TGCGCCAGCAGTACTAACAGGGGGATAAACACTGAAGCTTTCTTT

clone_size: .
v_call: TRBV6-5
j_call: TRBJ1-4
d_call: TRBD1
cdr3_aa: CASSRTGGGNEKLFF
cdr3_nt: TGTGCCAGCAGCCGGACAGGGGGGGGTAATGAAAAACTGTTTTTT

clone_size: few
v_call: TRBV6-5
j_call: TRBJ1-2
d_call: .
cdr3_aa: CASQAAGRSGYTF
cdr3_nt: TGTGCCAGCCAAGCGGCGGGGCGGAGTGGCTACACCTTC

clone_size: .
v_call: TRBV3-1/TRBV3-2
j_call: TRBJ2-5
d_call: .
cdr3_aa: CASSALSETQYF
cdr3_nt: TGTGCCAGCAGCGCCCTATCAGAGACCCAGTACTTC

clone_size: .
v_call: TRBV27
j_call: TRBJ1-2
d_call: TRBD1
cdr3_aa: CASSPWTGGNYGYTF
cdr3_nt: TGTGCCAGCAGTCCCTGGACAGGGGGGAACTATGGCTACACCTTC

clone_size: .
v_call: TRBV7-2
j_call: TRBJ1-1
d_call: TRBD1
cdr3_aa: CASSPLSGGRDEAFF
cdr3_nt: TGTGCCAGCAGCCCACTCTCAGGGGGTAGGGATGAAGCTTTCTTT

clone_size: .
v_call: TRBV27
j_call: TRBJ1-5
d_call: TRBD1
cdr3_aa: CASRRTGGNQPQHF
cdr3_nt: TGTGCCAGCAGGAGGACAGGGGGCAATCAGCCCCAGCATTTT

clone_size: once
v_call: TRBV7-9
j_call: TRBJ1-1
d_call: .
cdr3_aa: CASSHEAKNTEAFF
cdr3_nt: TGTGCCAGCAGCCACGAAGCTAAGAACACTGAAGCTTTCTTT

clone_size: .
v_call: TRBV18
j_call: TRBJ1-2
d_call: .
cdr3_aa: CASSPDGANGYTF
cdr3_nt: TGTGCCAGCTCACCCGATGGGGCAAATGGCTACACCTTC

clone_size: .
v_call: TRBV20-1
j_call: TRBJ1-2
d_call: .
cdr3_aa: CSASWVQSGPGGYTF
cdr3_nt: TGCAGTGCTAGTTGGGTCCAATCAGGGCCTGGCGGCTACACCTTC

clone_size: .
v_call: TRBV12-3/TRBV12-4
j_call: TRBJ2-1
d_call: .
cdr3_aa: CASQRAYEQFF
cdr3_nt: TGTGCCAGCCAGAGGGCGTATGAGCAGTTCTTC

clone_size: .
v_call: TRBV10-3
j_call: TRBJ2-5
d_call: TRBD1
cdr3_aa: CAISDLRGLGETQYF
cdr3_nt: TGTGCCATCAGTGATCTCAGGGGGCTCGGGGAGACCCAGTACTTC

clone_size: once
v_call: TRBV7-6
j_call: TRBJ1-3
d_call: .
cdr3_aa: CASSQDIRNTIYF
cdr3_nt: TGCGCCAGCAGCCAGGACATCCGAAACACCATATATTTT

clone_size: .
v_call: TRBV7-8
j_call: TRBJ1-3
d_call: TRBD1
cdr3_aa: CASSQTGASGNTIYF
cdr3_nt: TGTGCCAGCAGCCAGACAGGGGCCTCTGGAAACACCATATATTTT

clone_size: few
v_call: TRBV7-2
j_call: TRBJ2-2
d_call: TRBD2
cdr3_aa: CASSQRGGRTGELFF
cdr3_nt: TGTGCCAGCAGCCAGCGGGGGGGGCGCACCGGGGAGCTGTTTTTT

clone_size: .
v_call: TRBV27
j_call: TRBJ1-1
d_call: .
cdr3_aa: CASSLVSRSDTEAFF
cdr3_nt: TGTGCCAGCAGTTTGGTGTCTCGGTCGGACACTGAAGCTTTCTTT

clone_size: .
v_call: TRBV25-1
j_call: TRBJ1-2
d_call: TRBD1
cdr3_aa: CASTGTGGISNYGYTF
cdr3_nt: TGTGCCAGCACCGGGACAGGGGGCATATCTAACTATGGCTACACCTTC

clone_size: .
v_call: TRBV1
j_call: TRBJ1-5
d_call: .
cdr3_aa: CTSSQGMGVGGNQPQHF
cdr3_nt: TGCACCAGCAGCCAAGGGATGGGAGTGGGAGGCAATCAGCCCCAGCATTTT

clone_size: .
v_call: TRBV19
j_call: TRBJ2-3
d_call: TRBD1
cdr3_aa: CASNSGGSGTDTQYF
cdr3_nt: TGTGCCAGTAACTCAGGGGGCTCGGGCACAGATACGCAGTATTTT

clone_size: once
v_call: TRBV4-2
j_call: TRBJ1-1
d_call: TRBD1
cdr3_aa: CASSQVGLGTGGSRTEAFF
cdr3_nt: TGTGCCAGCAGCCAAGTCGGCCTCGGGACAGGGGGATCACGGACTGAAGCTTTCTTT

clone_size: .
v_call: TRBV27
j_call: TRBJ1-2
d_call: .
cdr3_aa: CASSLSSGNPYGYTF
cdr3_nt: TGTGCCAGCAGTTTATCGTCAGGCAACCCATATGGCTACACCTTC

clone_size: .
v_call: TRBV5-4
j_call: TRBJ2-3
d_call: TRBD2
cdr3_aa: CASRPSGGARSTDTQYF
cdr3_nt: TGTGCCAGCAGACCTAGCGGGGGGGCCAGAAGCACAGATACGCAGTATTTT